The next 32 T cell receptor beta chains were all read from a single sample in a study of PD-L1 blockade in urothelial cancer. Profiling relied on immunoSEQ multiplex PCR, and the TCRdb table lists in-frame clones only, not all of them. Of 90,000 to 120,000 clones in the sample, about 85% were seen once. The source was PBMCs, collected around atezolizumab (anti-PD-L1) treatment. The receptors were sampled from a man between 45 and 60 years old with urothelial cancer.

This clone was seen just once. The V and J genes are TRBV5-4 and TRBJ2-1; 9 bases match TRBD1. The CDR3 spans 15 residues. J was trimmed by 7 bases and V by 0 bases; bases with no gene match: 5. Looked up from germline, CDR1 is SGHNT and CDR2 is YYREEE (reference sequence). The CDR3 DNA sequence: TGTGCCAGCAGCTTGGAGGGGACAGGGTCGAATGAGCAGTTCTTC. It encodes CASSLEGTGSNEQFF. Drawing the rest from reference TRBV5-4 and TRBJ2-1, the complete variable domain is ETGVTQSPTHLIKTRGQQVTLRCSSQSGHNTVSWYQQALGQGPQFIFQYYREEENGRGNFPPRFSGLQFPNYSSELNVNALELDDSALYLCASSLEGTGSNEQFFGPGTRLTVL.

The V call is TRBV7-3, the J call TRBJ2-5; 11 nucleotides agree with TRBD1. Germline assignment: CDR1 SGHTA and CDR2 FQGTGA. The CDR3 totals 15 residues. With 6 bases clipped from V and 4 bases from J, the junction kept 7 bases outside the gene matches. The DNA for the CDR3 is TGTGCCAGCAGTTACGGACAGGGGGCAGGAGAGACCCAGTACTTC. Its protein is CASSYGQGAGETQYF. Looking up the rest from reference TRBV7-3 and TRBJ2-5 gives the full variable domain: GAGVSQTPSNKVTEKGKYVELRCDPISGHTALYWYRQSLGQGPEFLIYFQGTGAADDSGLPNDRFFAVRPEGSVSTLKIQRTERGDSAVYLCASSYGQGAGETQYFGPGTRLLVL.

In nucleotides, the CDR3 is TGCGCCAGCAGCCGACAGGGGACTAGCGGGACGCTCACAGATACGCAGTATTTT. Its translation: CASSRQGTSGTLTDTQYF. The chain employs TRBV5-1 and TRBJ2-3, with 13 positions matching TRBD2. Germline V gene data show CDR1 as SGHRS and CDR2 as YFSETQ. V lost 4 bases, J lost 2 bases, and 10 bases stayed unmatched. The CDR3 contains 18 residues.

The chain joins TRBV10-3 to TRBJ2-7, with 7 positions matching TRBD2. The CDR3 is made up of 12 amino acids. J gave up 2 bases and V 10 bases, and 5 bases lay outside the gene matches. CDR1 and CDR2 (germline): ENHRY, SYGVKD. In nucleotides, the CDR3 is TGTGCCACGACTAGCACGACCTACGAGCAGTACTTC. It is translated as CATTSTTYEQYF.

This chain joins TRBV5-1 and TRBJ1-5, with 10 nucleotides matching TRBD1. The CDR3 has 14 amino acids. CDR1 is SGHRS and CDR2 is YFSETQ in the germline V gene. J lost 5 bases, V lost 4 bases, and 3 bases had no gene match. CDR3 bases: TGCGCCAGCAGCCCGACAGGGGGCGATCAGCCCCAGCATTTT. It encodes CASSPTGGDQPQHF.

This clone showed up just a few times. The rearrangement joins TRBV21-1 to TRBJ2-1; the listed D gene, TRBD2, was not tested against the DNA. TRBV21-1 is flagged as a pseudogene. The CDR3 length is 15 residues. The CDR3: CASSPGQREYGEQFF. The CDR3 nucleotides read TGTGCCAGCAGTCCCGGGCAGCGGGAGTACGGTGAGCAGTTCTTC.

The chain has TRBV7-8 and TRBJ2-1; 7 positions agree with TRBD2. After removal of 5 bases from V and 3 bases from J, the junction contained 10 bases not matched to a gene. Germline V lookup: CDR1 SGHVS, CDR2 FQNEAQ. The CDR3 spans 16 residues. The CDR3 nucleotides are TGTGCCAGCAGCCCCTTCGCCGGCGGGAGCTACAATGAGCAGTTCTTC. It is translated as CASSPFAGGSYNEQFF.

The chain uses TRBV7-9 and TRBJ2-3; 8 bases match TRBD1. After removal of 4 bases from V and 5 bases from J, the junction contained 8 bases not matched to a gene. Germline V lookup: CDR1 SEHNR, CDR2 FQNEAQ (reference sequence). The CDR3 has 15 amino acids. The CDR3 DNA sequence: TGTGCCAGCAGCTCGGACAGGGTGGGAAAAGATACGCAGTATTTT. This sequence encodes CASSSDRVGKDTQYF.

CDR3 sequence reads: CASTRGTEAFF. In nucleotides, the CDR3 is TGTGCCAGCACTAGGGGGACTGAAGCTTTCTTT. This sequence joins TRBV28 and TRBJ1-1, with D perhaps matching TRBD1 (6 bases). The CDR3 consists of 11 residues. Germline CDR1 and CDR2: MDHEN and SYDVKM. The V gene lost 7 bases and the J gene lost 5 bases, with 8 bases spanning the gap.

The chain is built from TRBV7-6 and TRBJ2-7; 10 bases line up with TRBD2. The CDR3 extends over 15 amino acids. Germline V gene data show CDR1 as SGHVS and CDR2 as FNYEAQ. The junction had 7 bases not matched to a gene; V was cut back by 4 bases and J by 4 bases. CDR3 DNA: TGTGCCAGCAGCTCAATAGCGGGAGGAGAATACGAGCAGTACTTC. Translated, it gives CASSSIAGGEYEQYF.

This clone was seen once. CDR3 loop: CASSTHSGKAYKADTQYF. Written as DNA, the CDR3 is TGTGCCAGCAGCACCCATAGCGGGAAGGCTTACAAGGCAGATACGCAGTATTTT. V usage is TRBV28 and J usage is TRBJ2-3, with 8 bases fitting TRBD2. Trimming at V came to 6 bases and at J to 4 bases, leaving 18 bases not matched to a gene. The CDR3 totals 18 residues. The germline V gene has CDR1 MDHEN and CDR2 SYDVKM.

This clone was seen once. One end of the junction does not line up with germline, which may come from a read error. The chain uses TRBV7-7 and TRBJ2-1; TRBD1 matches 7 bases. The CDR3 has 15 amino acids. Germline-derived CDR1 and CDR2 are SSHAT and FNYEAQ (reference sequence). CDR3 bases: TGTGCTAGCAGCCCGGACAGGAACTCCTACAATGAGCAGTTCTTC. Its translation: CASSPDRNSYNEQFF.

V is TRBV5-1 and J is TRBJ1-1, with TRBD1 matching over 8 bases. Germline CDR1 reads SGHRS; CDR2 reads YFSETQ. V trimming: 3 bases; J trimming: 3 bases; junction bases outside the gene matches: 4. This CDR3 has 14 residues. The CDR3 spells CASSSGGLYTEAFF. The CDR3 DNA is TGCGCCAGCAGCTCAGGGGGCTTGTACACTGAAGCTTTCTTT.

The chain recombines TRBV28 with TRBJ1-3; maybe TRBD1 (5 bases). The CDR3 sequence is 15 residues long. Germline V lookup: CDR1 MDHEN, CDR2 SYDVKM. Trimming left V 8 bases short and J 0 bases short, with 14 bases between. The CDR3, as DNA: TGTGCCAGCTGCTGGGGCACGCGCTCTGGAAACACCATATATTTT. This codes for CASCWGTRSGNTIYF.

The rearrangement joins TRBV28 to TRBJ2-7; TRBD1 agrees at 8 bases. The ends lost 1 base at V and 1 base at J; junction bases unmatched: 6. Per germline, CDR1 MDHEN and CDR2 SYDVKM. The CDR3 totals 16 residues. CDR3: CASSLYGTGSSYEQYF. The CDR3 DNA reads TGTGCCAGCAGTTTATACGGGACAGGTTCTTCCTACGAGCAGTACTTC.

This rearrangement joins TRBV14 to TRBJ2-7; TRBD2 matches 11 bases. V lost 3 bases to trimming and J lost 6 bases; unmatched junction nucleotides: 13. This CDR3 comprises 17 residues. Germline values: CDR1 SGHDN, CDR2 FVKESK. DNA of the CDR3: TGTGCCAGCAGCCATACTAGCGGGAGCCCGAAGCTGGGCGAGCAGTACTTC. Encoded protein: CASSHTSGSPKLGEQYF. Variable domain in full (rest from reference TRBV14 and TRBJ2-7): EAGVTQFPSHSVIEKGQTVTLRCDPISGHDNLYWYRRVMGKEIKFLLHFVKESKQDESGMPNNRFLAERTGGTYSTLKVQPAELEDSGVYFCASSHTSGSPKLGEQYFGPGTRLTVT.

V usage is TRBV5-1 and J usage is TRBJ2-2; D possibly corresponds to TRBD1 (6 bases). This CDR3 has 19 amino acids. With 4 bases removed from V and 5 bases from J, the gap between germline ends came to 27 bases. CDR1 and CDR2 (germline): SGHRS, YFSETQ. CDR3 nucleotides: TGCGCCAGCAGCCCCTTTGGTGGGGGCACACCAACTCTGACCGGGGAGCTGTTTTTT. It translates to CASSPFGGGTPTLTGELFF.

The rearrangement uses TRBV11-2 and TRBJ2-6; no definite D call. Germline V gene data show CDR1 as SGHAT and CDR2 as FQNNGV. V gave up 1 base and J gave up 4 bases, with 11 bases separating them. CDR3 length equals 16 residues. The CDR3 here is CASSLARVRGANVLTF. CDR3 in DNA: TGTGCCAGCAGCTTAGCCCGGGTCCGGGGGGCCAACGTCCTGACTTTC.

The CDR3 protein is CACITSGSTYEQFF. Here the CDR3 DNA reads TGTGCCTGTATAACTAGCGGGAGTACTTATGAGCAGTTCTTC. The V gene is TRBV30, the J gene TRBJ2-1; 11 nucleotides agree with TRBD2. The V gene end was trimmed by 6 bases and the J gene end by 8 bases; junction bases not matched to a gene: 9. The CDR3 length is 14 residues. Germline CDR1 is GTSNPN and CDR2 is SVGIG (reference sequence).

The chain couples TRBV5-1 to TRBJ1-2; 9 bases fit TRBD1. Germline CDR1 is SGHRS and CDR2 is YFSETQ. The CDR3 consists of 14 residues. Germline trimming cut 2 bases from V and 4 bases from J; bases unmatched to any gene: 3. The CDR3 nucleotides read TGCGCCAGCAGCTTACAGGGGGCCGGCTATGGCTACACCTTC. Translated, it gives CASSLQGAGYGYTF. The variable domain in full, with the rest retrieved from reference TRBV5-1 and TRBJ1-2, is KAGVTQTPRYLIKTRGQQVTLSCSPISGHRSVSWYQQTPGQGLQFLFEYFSETQRNKGNFPGRFSGRQFSNSRSEMNVSTLELGDSALYLCASSLQGAGYGYTFGSGTRLTVV.

The rearrangement links TRBV19 to TRBJ1-1; tentatively, D is TRBD1 (5 bases). CDR3 length: 14 residues. The germline V gene has CDR1 LNHDA and CDR2 SQIVND (reference sequence). The germline V and J ends were trimmed by 4 bases and 4 bases, with 13 bases remaining between them. Here the CDR3 reads CASSTLQGGTEAFF. The CDR3 DNA is TGTGCCAGTAGTACTCTCCAGGGAGGCACTGAAGCTTTCTTT.

The rearrangement joins TRBV29-1 to TRBJ2-7; 7 bases are a match to TRBD1. CDR3 length equals 17 residues. With 4 bases clipped from V and 6 bases from J, the junction kept 21 bases outside the gene matches. Germline V lookup: CDR1 SQVTM, CDR2 ANQGSEA. CDR3 DNA: TGCAGCGTTGGACTATCTCGTGGGCGAGGGGGCGCATCCGAGCAGTACTTC. It codes for CSVGLSRGRGGASEQYF.

V and J are TRBV6-5 and TRBJ1-3; D is uncertain. The CDR3 runs 14 residues. V was clipped by 5 bases and J by 0 bases, with 8 bases between them. Germline V gene sequence: CDR1 MNHEY, CDR2 SVGAGI. CDR3 bases: TGTGCCAGCAGTCGTGGACTCTCTGGAAACACCATATATTTT. It yields the protein CASSRGLSGNTIYF.

This chain links TRBV27 with TRBJ1-6; D remains ambiguous. Germline V gene lookup returns CDR1 MNHEY and CDR2 SMNVEV (reference sequence). This CDR3 spans 14 amino acids. The germline V and J ends were trimmed by 5 bases and 8 bases, with 13 bases remaining between them. The DNA of the CDR3 is TGTGCCAGCAGTCCTAATGTGCCCCATTCACCCCTCCACTTT. Amino acids: CASSPNVPHSPLHF.

The rearrangement links TRBV30 to TRBJ1-4, with a tentative D call TRBD1 (6 bases). Germline values: CDR1 GTSNPN, CDR2 SVGIG (reference sequence). Trimming shortened V by 3 bases and J by 1 base, and 9 bases separated the two germline ends. The CDR3 runs 14 residues. The CDR3 reads CAWSSQGTNEKLFF. The CDR3 bases are TGTGCCTGGAGCTCACAGGGAACTAATGAAAAACTGTTTTTT.

This chain joins TRBV18 and TRBJ1-6, with 8 bases matching TRBD1. Losses at the gene ends were 6 bases for V and 10 bases for J; bases not matched to a gene: 8. Germline CDR1 is KGHSH and CDR2 is LQKENI. This CDR3 is 14 amino acids long. Here the CDR3 reads CASSYGQGGSPLHF. The CDR3 region has the DNA TGTGCCAGCTCCTACGGACAGGGTGGGTCACCCCTCCACTTT.

The V and J genes are TRBV6-6 and TRBJ2-7, with D perhaps TRBD2 (5 bases). The CDR3 runs to 15 residues. The V gene's germline CDR1 is MNHNY and CDR2 SVGAGI (reference sequence). Trimming removed 5 bases from V and 4 bases from J, with 18 bases in between. The chain's CDR3 is CASSRPGRTWYEQYF. Here the CDR3 DNA reads TGTGCCAGCAGTCGACCTGGTAGGACTTGGTACGAGCAGTACTTC.

The chain joins TRBV9 to TRBJ2-1; TRBD2 aligns across 10 bases. V trimming: 1 base; J trimming: 2 bases; junction bases outside the gene matches: 3. Per the germline V gene, CDR1 is SGDLS and CDR2 is YYNGEE. This CDR3 region has 16 residues. The CDR3 nucleotides are TGTGCCAGCAGCGTAAGCGGGAGGGCCGCCTACAATGAGCAGTTCTTC. It translates to CASSVSGRAAYNEQFF.

This chain links TRBV18 with TRBJ1-6; the D gene is possibly TRBD1 (6 bases). V was cut by 3 bases and J by 5 bases, with 11 bases left in between. The CDR3 sequence is 15 residues long. The germline gives CDR1 KGHSH, CDR2 LQKENI. This CDR3 reads CASSPPGGDNSPLHF. The CDR3 DNA reads TGTGCCAGCTCACCCCCTGGGGGCGATAATTCACCCCTCCACTTT.

The chain links TRBV2 to TRBJ2-3, with D hard to call. V was clipped by 3 bases and J by 0 bases, with 7 bases between them. The CDR3 covers 14 residues. Germline CDR1 reads SNHLY; CDR2 reads FYNNEI. CDR3 region: CASSDTASTDTQYF. In nucleotides, the CDR3 is TGTGCCAGCAGTGATACTGCAAGCACAGATACGCAGTATTTT.

The gene calls are TRBV29-1 and TRBJ1-5, with 7 bases fitting TRBD1. Germline values: CDR1 SQVTM, CDR2 ANQGSEA. The CDR3 consists of 14 residues. J gave up 0 bases and V 4 bases, and 3 bases lay outside the gene matches. The DNA for the CDR3 is TGCAGCGTTGTAGGGACAGATAGCAATCAGCCCCAGCATTTT. Amino acids: CSVVGTDSNQPQHF.

The CDR3 spells CASLGRVYGYTF. The DNA for the CDR3 is TGTGCCAGCTTGGGGAGGGTTTATGGCTACACCTTC. The rearrangement links TRBV28 to TRBJ1-2; D not resolved. V dropped 8 bases and J dropped 5 bases, with 12 bases sitting between them. Looked up from germline, CDR1 is MDHEN and CDR2 is SYDVKM. The CDR3 sequence is 12 residues long.